What follows are 7 T cell receptor beta chains derived from one specimen sequenced in a study of identical twins. TCRdb reanalysed the 5' RACE reads using MiXCR and keeps one entry per CDR3 protein. The repertoire holds some 300,000 distinct CDR3 sequences, with about 12% as singletons. A further study also used this sample, focusing on yellow fever vaccine responses in identical twins.

The sequencing sample was made of CD8+ T cells sorted from blood. Receptors were obtained from a woman younger than 35 in good health.

The V gene is TRBV6-2 or TRBV6-3, the J gene TRBJ2-2; weak D call: TRBD2 (6 bases). The CDR3 extends over 15 amino acids. CDR1 is MNHEY, CDR2 SVGEGT, per germline. Trimming left V 9 bases short and J 4 bases short, with 18 bases between. The CDR3 loop is CASQLGSASTGELFF. The CDR3 DNA reads TGTGCCAGTCAACTCGGGAGTGCGAGCACCGGGGAGCTGTTTTTT.

Only a few counts were recorded for this clonotype. The chain employs TRBV29-1 and TRBJ2-5; 9 positions match TRBD1. After removal of 7 bases from V and 4 bases from J, the junction contained 7 bases not matched to a gene. The CDR3 consists of 13 residues. Germline CDR1 is SQVTM and CDR2 is ANQGSEA. CDR3 DNA: TGCAGCGCAACGAAACAGGGGGCAGAGACCCAGTACTTC. This encodes CSATKQGAETQYF.

The chain has TRBV4-1 and TRBJ2-5; TRBD1 matches at 7 bases. Germline loops: CDR1 MGHRA, CDR2 YSYEKL. The CDR3 sequence is 14 residues long. V lost 1 base and J lost 4; bases outside the gene matches: 3. CDR3 bases: TGCGCCAGCAGCCAAGCCTGGACAGGAGAGACCCAGTACTTC. This sequence encodes CASSQAWTGETQYF.

This clonotype was counted a few times. V is TRBV7-8 and J is TRBJ2-1; 7 positions agree with TRBD1. Trimming took 5 bases from V and 6 from J; bases not matched to a gene: 13. Germline assignment: CDR1 SGHVS and CDR2 FQNEAQ. This CDR3 has 16 residues. The CDR3 nucleotides read TGTGCCAGCAGCGGCCTCCGGGACAGCGAAAGCAATGAGCAGTTCTTC. As protein: CASSGLRDSESNEQFF.

This clonotype came up many times. CDR3 residues: CASSFPGTGNEQFF. The DNA of the CDR3 is TGTGCCAGCAGTTTCCCCGGGACAGGGAATGAGCAGTTCTTC. The gene calls are TRBV12-3 or TRBV12-4 and TRBJ2-1; TRBD1 agrees at 9 bases. The ends lost 3 bases at V and 7 bases at J; junction bases unmatched: 4. This CDR3 spans 14 amino acids.

The chain carries TRBV11-2 and TRBJ2-3, with no clear D. CDR3 length: 12 amino acids. Trimming cost V 5 bases and J 2 bases, with 5 bases left between them. The germline V gene encodes CDR1 SGHAT and CDR2 FQNNGV. In DNA form, the CDR3 reads TGTGCCAGCAGCCCAGTCACAGATACGCAGTATTTT. It encodes CASSPVTDTQYF.

This clonotype was seen a few times. The chain carries TRBV20-1 and TRBJ2-7, with TRBD2 identical over 10 bases. Germline lookup yields CDR1 DFQATT and CDR2 SNEGSKA (reference sequence). The V and J ends lost 5 bases and 1 base, in that order; junction bases with no gene match: 2. The CDR3 is made up of 13 amino acids. The chain's CDR3 is CSAASGSSYEQYF. CDR3 nucleotide sequence: TGCAGTGCTGCTAGCGGGAGTTCCTACGAGCAGTACTTC.